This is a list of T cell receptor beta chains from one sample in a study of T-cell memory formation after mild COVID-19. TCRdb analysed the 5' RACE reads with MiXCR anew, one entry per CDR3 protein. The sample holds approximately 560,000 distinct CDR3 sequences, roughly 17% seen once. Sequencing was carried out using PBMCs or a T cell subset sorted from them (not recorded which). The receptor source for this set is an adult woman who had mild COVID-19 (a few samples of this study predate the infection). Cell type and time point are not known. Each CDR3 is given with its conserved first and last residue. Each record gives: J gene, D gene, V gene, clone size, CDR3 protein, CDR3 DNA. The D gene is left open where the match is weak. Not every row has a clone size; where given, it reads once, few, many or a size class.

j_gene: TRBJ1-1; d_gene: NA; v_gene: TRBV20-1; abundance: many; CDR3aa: CSARKDTEAFF; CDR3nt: TGCAGTGCTAGGAAGGACACTGAAGCTTTCTTT
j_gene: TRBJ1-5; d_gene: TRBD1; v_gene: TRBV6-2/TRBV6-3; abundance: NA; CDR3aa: CASSYDRGKDQPQHF; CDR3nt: TGTGCCAGCAGTTACGACAGGGGTAAAGATCAGCCCCAGCATTTT
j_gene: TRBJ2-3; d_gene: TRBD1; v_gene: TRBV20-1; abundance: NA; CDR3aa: CSAQDRGKTDTQYF; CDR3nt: TGCAGTGCTCAGGACAGGGGAAAGACAGATACGCAGTATTTT
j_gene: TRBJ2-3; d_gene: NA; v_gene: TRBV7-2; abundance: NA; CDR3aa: CASSLVRGSLGAQYF; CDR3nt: TGTGCCAGCAGCTTAGTACGCGGTAGCCTTGGTGCGCAGTATTTT
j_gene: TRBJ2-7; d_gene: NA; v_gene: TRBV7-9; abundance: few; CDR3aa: CASRSGVEQYF; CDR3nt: TGTGCCAGCAGGTCAGGGGTCGAGCAGTACTTC
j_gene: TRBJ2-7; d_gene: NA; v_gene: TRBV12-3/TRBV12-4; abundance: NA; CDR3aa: CATLGKDTYEQYF; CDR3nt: TGTGCCACTCTTGGCAAGGATACCTACGAGCAGTACTTC
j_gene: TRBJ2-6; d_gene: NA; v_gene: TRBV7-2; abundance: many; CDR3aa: CASSPPSGSSGANVLTF; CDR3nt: TGTGCCAGCAGCCCCCCTTCGGGGAGCTCTGGGGCCAACGTCCTGACTTTC
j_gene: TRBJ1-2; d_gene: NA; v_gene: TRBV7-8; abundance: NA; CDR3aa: CASSLGRQAYYGYTF; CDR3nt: TGTGCCAGCAGCCTAGGCCGGCAGGCCTACTATGGCTACACCTTC
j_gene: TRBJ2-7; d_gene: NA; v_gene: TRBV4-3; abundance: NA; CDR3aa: CASSQDLAVYEQYF; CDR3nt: TGCGCCAGCAGCCAAGATCTGGCCGTCTACGAGCAGTACTTC
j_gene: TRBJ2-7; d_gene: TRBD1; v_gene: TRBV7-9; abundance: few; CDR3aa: CASSLPGQGFDEQYF; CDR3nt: TGTGCCAGCAGCCTTCCGGGACAGGGTTTCGACGAGCAGTACTTC
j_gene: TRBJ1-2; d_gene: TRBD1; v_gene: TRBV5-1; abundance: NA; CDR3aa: CASSPRDRVDYGYTF; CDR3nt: TGCGCCAGCAGCCCCCGGGACAGGGTTGACTATGGCTACACCTTC
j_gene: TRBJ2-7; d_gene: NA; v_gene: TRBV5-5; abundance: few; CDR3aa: CASSLEPPYEQYF; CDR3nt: TGTGCCAGCAGCCTTGAGCCGCCCTACGAGCAGTACTTC
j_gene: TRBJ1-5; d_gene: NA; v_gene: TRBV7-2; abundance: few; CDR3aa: CASSTHVRQPQHF; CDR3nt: TGTGCCAGCAGCACACACGTACGACAGCCCCAGCATTTT
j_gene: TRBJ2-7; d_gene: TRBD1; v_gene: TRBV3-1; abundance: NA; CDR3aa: CASSPQTGTVYEQYF; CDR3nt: TGTGCCAGCAGCCCACAGACCGGGACAGTCTACGAGCAGTACTTC
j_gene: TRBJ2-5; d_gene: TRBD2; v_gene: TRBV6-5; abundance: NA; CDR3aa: CAVTTSGQETQYF; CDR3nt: TGTGCCGTGACGACTAGCGGACAAGAGACCCAGTACTTC
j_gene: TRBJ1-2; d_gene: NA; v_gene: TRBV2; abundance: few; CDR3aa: CARGQNPPLYGYTF; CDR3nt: TGTGCCAGGGGCCAGAATCCCCCTCTCTATGGCTACACCTTC
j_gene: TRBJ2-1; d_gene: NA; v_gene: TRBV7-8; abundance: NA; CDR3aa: CASSPSLSYNEQFF; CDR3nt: TGTGCCAGCAGCCCCTCCCTTTCCTACAATGAGCAGTTCTTC
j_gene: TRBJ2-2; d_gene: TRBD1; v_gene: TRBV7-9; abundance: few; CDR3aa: CASSLGTGGWNTGELFF; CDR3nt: TGTGCCAGCAGCTTAGGGACAGGGGGCTGGAACACCGGGGAGCTGTTTTTT
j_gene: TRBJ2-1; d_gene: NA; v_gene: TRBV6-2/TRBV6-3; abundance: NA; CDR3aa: CASSRKGSFSYNEQFF; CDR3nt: TGTGCCAGCAGTCGAAAGGGGAGTTTCTCGTACAATGAGCAGTTCTTC
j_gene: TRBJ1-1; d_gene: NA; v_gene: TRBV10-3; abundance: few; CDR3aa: CAISDRGVNTEAFF; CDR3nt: TGTGCCATCAGTGATCGAGGTGTAAACACTGAAGCTTTCTTT
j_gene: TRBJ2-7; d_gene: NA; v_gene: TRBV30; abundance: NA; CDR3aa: CAWSNTVYEQYF; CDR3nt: TGTGCCTGGAGTAATACAGTGTACGAGCAGTACTTC
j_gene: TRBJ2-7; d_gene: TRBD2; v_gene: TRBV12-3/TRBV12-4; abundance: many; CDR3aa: CASRAGGQKQYF; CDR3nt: TGTGCCAGCAGAGCGGGGGGTCAGAAGCAGTACTTC
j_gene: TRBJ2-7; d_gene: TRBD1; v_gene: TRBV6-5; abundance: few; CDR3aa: CASRGTGGYYEQYF; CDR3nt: TGTGCCAGCAGGGGGACAGGGGGTTACTACGAGCAGTACTTC
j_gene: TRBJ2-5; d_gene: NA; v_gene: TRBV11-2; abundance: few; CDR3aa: CASSSVPRDGKETQYF; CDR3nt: TGTGCCAGCAGCTCAGTGCCGCGGGACGGCAAAGAGACCCAGTACTTC
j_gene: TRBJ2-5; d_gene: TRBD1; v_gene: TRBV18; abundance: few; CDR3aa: CASSPGQMGLETQYF; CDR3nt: TGTGCCAGCTCACCGGGACAGATGGGTTTAGAGACCCAGTACTTC
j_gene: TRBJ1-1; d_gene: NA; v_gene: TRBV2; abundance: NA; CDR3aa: CASSEYTGMNTEAFF; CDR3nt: TGTGCCAGCAGTGAATATACAGGAATGAACACTGAAGCTTTCTTT
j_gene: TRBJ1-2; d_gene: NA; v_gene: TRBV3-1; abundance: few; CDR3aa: CASSQDRRAGSYTF; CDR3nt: TGTGCCAGCAGCCAAGATCGCAGGGCTGGAAGCTACACCTTC
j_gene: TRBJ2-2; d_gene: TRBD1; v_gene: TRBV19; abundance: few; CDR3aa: CASMGTAGGLGELFF; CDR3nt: TGTGCCAGTATGGGAACGGCAGGGGGCTTGGGGGAGCTGTTTTTT